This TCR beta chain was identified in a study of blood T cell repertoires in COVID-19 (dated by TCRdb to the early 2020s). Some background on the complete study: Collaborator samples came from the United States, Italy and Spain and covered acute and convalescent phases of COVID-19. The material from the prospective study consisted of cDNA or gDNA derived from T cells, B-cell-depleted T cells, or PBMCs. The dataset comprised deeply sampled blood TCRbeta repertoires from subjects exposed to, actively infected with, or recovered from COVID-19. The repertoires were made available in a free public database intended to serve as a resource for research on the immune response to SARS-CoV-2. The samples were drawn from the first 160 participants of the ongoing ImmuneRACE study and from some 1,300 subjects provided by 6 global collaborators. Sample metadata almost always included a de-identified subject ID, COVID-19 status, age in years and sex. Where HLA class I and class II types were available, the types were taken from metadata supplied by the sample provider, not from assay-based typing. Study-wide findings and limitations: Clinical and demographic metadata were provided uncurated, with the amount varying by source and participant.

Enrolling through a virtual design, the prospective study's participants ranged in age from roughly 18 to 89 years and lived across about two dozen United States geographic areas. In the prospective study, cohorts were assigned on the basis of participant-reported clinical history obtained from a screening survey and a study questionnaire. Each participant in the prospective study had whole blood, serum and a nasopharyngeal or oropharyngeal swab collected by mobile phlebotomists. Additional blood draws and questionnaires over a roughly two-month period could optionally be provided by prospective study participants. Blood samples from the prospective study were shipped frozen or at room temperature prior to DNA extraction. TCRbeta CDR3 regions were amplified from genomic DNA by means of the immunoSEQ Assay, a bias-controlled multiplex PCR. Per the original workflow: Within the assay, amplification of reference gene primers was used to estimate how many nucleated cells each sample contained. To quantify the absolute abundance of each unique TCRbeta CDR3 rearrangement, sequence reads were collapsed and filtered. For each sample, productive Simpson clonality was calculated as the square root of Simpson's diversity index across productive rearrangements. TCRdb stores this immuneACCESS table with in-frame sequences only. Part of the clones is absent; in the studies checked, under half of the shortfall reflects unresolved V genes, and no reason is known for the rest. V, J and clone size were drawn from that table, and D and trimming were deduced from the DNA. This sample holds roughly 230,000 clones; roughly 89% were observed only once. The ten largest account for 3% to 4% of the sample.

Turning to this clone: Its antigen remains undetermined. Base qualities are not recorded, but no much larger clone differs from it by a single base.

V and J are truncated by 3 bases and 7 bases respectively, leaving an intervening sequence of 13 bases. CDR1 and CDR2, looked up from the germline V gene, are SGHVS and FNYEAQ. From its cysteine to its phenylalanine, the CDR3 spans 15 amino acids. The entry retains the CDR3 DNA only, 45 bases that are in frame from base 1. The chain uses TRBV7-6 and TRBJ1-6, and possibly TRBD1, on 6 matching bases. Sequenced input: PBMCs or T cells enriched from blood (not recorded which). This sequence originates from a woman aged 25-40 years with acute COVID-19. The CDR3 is CASSLRDILNSPLHF. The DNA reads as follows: TGTGCCAGCAGCTTGAGGGACATACTGAATTCACCCCTCCACTTT.